The clone carrying this TCR beta chain has more than one count but fewer than ten. The antigen is unknown. TCRdb reprocessed the RT-PCR reads via MiXCR and lists one record per CDR3 protein. The sample has about 780,000 distinct CDR3 sequences, under 20% seen once; the top ten hold approximately 10%. The data are from a study of response to subunit inactivated influenza vaccine. Overall study results and limits: Each seasonal influenza vaccination recruits few new T cells, the authors suggested.

The V gene's germline CDR1 is DFQATT and CDR2 SNEGSKA (reference sequence). Unmatched junction bases numbered 10, after V lost 1 base and J lost 2 bases. The CDR3 runs to 16 residues. V and J are TRBV20-1 and TRBJ2-5; TRBD1 matches at 7 bases. Sequencing was performed on PBMCs from blood, taken more than 4 days after vaccination. The receptor comes from a man aged 50 to 60 who received an inactivated influenza vaccine. CDR3 sequence: CSARVMNRDRQETQYF. In nucleotides, the CDR3 is TGCAGTGCTAGAGTTATGAATCGGGACAGACAAGAGACCCAGTACTTC.